This TCR beta chain was documented in a study of blood T cell repertoires in COVID-19. Method: immunoSEQ multiplex PCR; TCRdb's copy keeps in-frame clones and lacks some. Of about 190,000 clones listed, roughly 86% are singletons. Germline lookup yields CDR1 ENHRY and CDR2 SYGVKD. V gave up 0 bases and J gave up 0 bases, with 11 bases separating them. This CDR3 spans 17 amino acids. Specimen: PBMCs or T cells enriched from blood (not recorded which). The source is a woman in her thirties or forties in a cohort exposed to, infected with or recovered from COVID-19 (not recorded which). This chain joins TRBV10-3 and TRBJ2-2; possibly TRBD2 for D (7 bases). In DNA, the CDR3 is TGTGCCATCAGTGAGTCGGGGGGGGCGACGAACACCGGGGAGCTGTTTTTT. Translated, it gives CAISESGGATNTGELFF.